A single sample is the source of the 25 T cell receptor beta chains below, sequenced in a study of monozygotic twins with inflammatory bowel disease. TCRdb re-called the 5' RACE reads; one entry per CDR3 protein, DNA not given. The sample has about 380,000 distinct CDR3 sequences. The sample consisted of blood. The receptors stem from a human donor with ulcerative colitis or Crohn's disease, or a healthy co-twin of an affected twin (not recorded which).

This rearrangement joins TRBV7-3 to TRBJ1-6; the D call from TCRdb, TRBD1, cannot be confirmed without DNA. Per germline, CDR1 SGHTA and CDR2 FQGTGA. The CDR3 is made up of 22 amino acids. CDR3 protein: CAISLRVRPGQDEEGLYSPLHF.

The chain links TRBV6-2 or TRBV6-3 to TRBJ2-3. Per germline, CDR1 MNHEY and CDR2 SVGEGT. The length of the CDR3 is 12 residues. The CDR3 region is CASSLGVLDPNF.

The chain is built from TRBV5-4 and TRBJ2-1; the TCRdb call, TRBD1, lacks DNA for checking. CDR1 SGHNT and CDR2 YYREEE come from the germline V gene (reference sequence). There are 15 residues in the CDR3. This chain's CDR3 is CASSFRVPGGNEQFF.

The chain combines TRBV4-1 with TRBJ2-7; the D call from TCRdb, TRBD1, cannot be confirmed without DNA. Per the germline V gene, CDR1 is MGHRA and CDR2 is YSYEKL. The CDR3 contains 15 residues. CDR3 amino acids: CASSQTGGLSYEQYF.

The chain employs TRBV6-2 or TRBV6-3 and TRBJ2-4; without DNA, the TCRdb call of TRBD2 cannot be checked. The germline gives CDR1 MNHEY, CDR2 SVGEGT. The CDR3 contains 18 residues. CDR3 residues: CASSYALGGPASKNIQYF.

J is TRBJ2-7 and V is TRBV5-1; TCRdb selects TRBD1, and the lack of DNA leaves this call unchecked. Germline CDR1 and CDR2: SGHRS and YFSETQ. The CDR3 consists of 14 residues. This CDR3 reads CASSRDVGNLEQYF.

The chain links TRBV4-3 to TRBJ2-7; the D gene TCRdb calls, TRBD1, cannot be checked with no DNA. Germline V CDR1 and CDR2: LGHNA, YSLEER. The length of the CDR3 is 16 residues. Here the CDR3 reads CASSQVAGSGAYEQYF.

This chain joins TRBV6-2 or TRBV6-3 and TRBJ1-1; TCRdb selects TRBD1, and the lack of DNA leaves this call unchecked. Germline V gives CDR1 MNHEY, CDR2 SVGEGT. The CDR3 has 15 amino acids. CDR3: CASSSPGQGYTEAFF.

The V and J genes are TRBV5-1 and TRBJ2-7; the TCRdb D gene call, TRBD1, has no DNA to confirm it. This CDR3 spans 15 amino acids. Germline CDR1 is SGHRS and CDR2 is YFSETQ. CDR3 sequence: CASSLLTGKVYEQYF.

This rearrangement joins TRBV4-3 to TRBJ2-3; no DNA is available, so the TRBD2 call from TCRdb remains unchecked. The CDR3 extends over 15 amino acids. Looked up from germline, CDR1 is LGHNA and CDR2 is YSLEER. The CDR3 is CASRRLAGGTGTQYF.

The CDR3 here is CASSYSMPGQGHSPLHF. This chain links TRBV6-5 with TRBJ1-6; TCRdb returns TRBD1, unconfirmable since there is no DNA. This CDR3 has 17 amino acids. Germline V gene data show CDR1 as MNHEY and CDR2 as SVGAGI.

V and J are TRBV5-1 and TRBJ2-3. Germline V lookup: CDR1 SGHRS, CDR2 YFSETQ. The CDR3 spans 14 residues. The CDR3 region is CASGFMGRTDTQYF.

V is TRBV20-1 and J is TRBJ1-1. The CDR3 runs 14 residues. Germline values: CDR1 DFQATT, CDR2 SNEGSKA (reference sequence). The CDR3: CNPQASNENTEAFF.

The V and J genes are TRBV4-2 and TRBJ2-7. CDR1 LGHNA and CDR2 YNFKEQ come from the germline V gene. This CDR3 comprises 15 residues. The CDR3 sequence is CASSQDMSGSYEQYF.

This chain connects TRBV6-4 to TRBJ2-1. This CDR3 is 13 amino acids long. Per germline, CDR1 MRHNA and CDR2 SNTAGT. The CDR3: CASSLYSGNEQFF.

V is TRBV18 and J is TRBJ2-5; the TRBD2 assignment by TCRdb is unverifiable without DNA. Germline assignment: CDR1 KGHSH and CDR2 LQKENI. This CDR3 region has 17 residues. This CDR3 is CASSPPRLGPNQETQYF.

V is TRBV11-2 and J is TRBJ1-6. This CDR3 is built from 16 residues. Germline CDR1 is SGHAT and CDR2 is FQNNGV. The CDR3 loop reads CASSYVGRSYNSPLHF.

CDR3 in amino acids: CASSPNRGQGYEQYF. The chain couples TRBV11-2 to TRBJ2-7; the D call of TRBD1 rests on TCRdb alone, since no DNA is present to check it. The CDR3 runs to 15 residues. Germline values: CDR1 SGHAT, CDR2 FQNNGV.

The CDR3 sequence is CASSLFDRQFGYNEQFF. This chain links TRBV7-6 with TRBJ2-1; there is no DNA to check the TCRdb D call of TRBD1. Per the germline V gene, CDR1 is SGHVS and CDR2 is FNYEAQ. The CDR3 runs 17 residues.

This chain links TRBV7-9 with TRBJ1-2; without DNA, the TCRdb call of TRBD1 cannot be checked. Germline V gives CDR1 SEHNR, CDR2 FQNEAQ (reference sequence). CDR3 length: 14 amino acids. The CDR3 region is CASSLNGGMGGYTF.

This chain joins TRBV27 and TRBJ2-5; TCRdb gives TRBD1 as the D gene, but with no DNA this cannot be confirmed. The germline V gene has CDR1 MNHEY and CDR2 SMNVEV (reference sequence). This CDR3 has 15 residues. The CDR3 sequence: CASSPMGGFQETQYF.

The J gene is TRBJ1-5, the V gene TRBV7-7; TCRdb's D gene call, TRBD1, goes unchecked for lack of DNA. CDR3 length equals 18 residues. The V gene's germline CDR1 is SSHAT and CDR2 FNYEAQ (reference sequence). CDR3 in amino acids: CASSFGQGALGSNQPQHF.

The chain employs TRBV29-1 and TRBJ2-2; TCRdb selects TRBD1, and the lack of DNA leaves this call unchecked. The CDR3 loop spans 14 amino acids. Germline CDR1 and CDR2: SQVTM and ANQGSEA. The CDR3 region is CSVEPSPVTGERFF.

This chain's CDR3 is CAISPEGEKLFF. V usage is TRBV10-3 and J usage is TRBJ1-4; TCRdb picks TRBD1, but there is no DNA to check that call. The CDR3 is made up of 12 amino acids. Looked up from germline, CDR1 is ENHRY and CDR2 is SYGVKD.

The rearrangement uses TRBV20-1 and TRBJ2-5; TCRdb selects TRBD2, and the lack of DNA leaves this call unchecked. The germline CDR1 and CDR2 sequences are DFQATT and SNEGSKA (reference sequence). The length of the CDR3 is 12 residues. CDR3 in amino acids: CSPEGRKETQYF.